These 30 T cell receptor beta chains were all obtained from the same sample, sequenced in a study of beta chain features in type 1 diabetes. Investigators reverse transcribed all isolated RNA, so they sequenced expressed TCRB transcripts. Assay: immunoSEQ multiplex PCR; the TCRdb copy retains only in-frame clones and omits some. Among roughly 40,000 clones listed, around 49% were seen once. Input material: central memory CD4+ T cells from blood. These receptors all come from a woman aged 18-29 years in good health.

This clone turned up a few times. Different DNA sequences within this sample yield the same CDR3. The chain links TRBV6-1 to TRBJ1-5, with a tentative D call TRBD1 (5 bases). CDR1 is MNHNS, CDR2 SASEGT, per germline. With 3 bases removed from V and 6 bases from J, the gap between germline ends came to 9 bases. The CDR3 length is 13 residues. CDR3 in DNA: TGTGCCAGCAGTGACGGGGGGACTCAGCCCCAGCATTTT. As protein: CASSDGGTQPQHF.

The chain joins TRBV6-5 to TRBJ1-1, with TRBD1 as a possible D gene (6 bases). Trimming pared 7 bases from V and 4 bases from J, leaving 19 bases between. CDR1 MNHEY and CDR2 SVGAGI come from the germline V gene. The CDR3 extends over 15 amino acids. CDR3 residues: CASNTHRTALTEAFF. The CDR3 coding sequence is TGTGCCAGCAACACGCACAGGACAGCCCTCACTGAAGCTTTCTTT.

This clone was counted only a few times. The rearrangement joins TRBV18 to TRBJ2-5; TRBD1 matches 7 bases. The germline CDR1 and CDR2 sequences are KGHSH and LQKENI. CDR3 length equals 14 residues. V shed 3 bases, J shed 3 bases, and the junction held 4 bases outside the gene matches. The CDR3 sequence is CASSPDRTEETQYF. The CDR3 DNA follows: TGTGCCAGCTCACCGGACAGGACCGAAGAGACCCAGTACTTC. Complete variable domain (other parts from reference TRBV18 and TRBJ2-5): NAGVMQNPRHLVRRRGQEARLRCSPMKGHSHVYWYRQLPEEGLKFMVYLQKENIIDESGMPKERFSAEFPKEGPSILRIQQVVRGDSAAYFCASSPDRTEETQYFGPGTRLLVL.

This clone was seen a handful of times. The chain has TRBV29-1 and TRBJ2-1, with TRBD1 identical over 7 bases. This CDR3 spans 13 amino acids. Trimming at V came to 6 bases and at J to 7 bases, leaving 9 bases not matched to a gene. Germline V CDR1 and CDR2: SQVTM, ANQGSEA. The CDR3 loop is CSVIRGSANEQFF. CDR3 DNA: TGCAGCGTGATCAGGGGGTCGGCGAATGAGCAGTTCTTC.

The chain recombines TRBV2 with TRBJ1-3; TRBD1 matches 8 bases. Germline V CDR1 and CDR2: SNHLY, FYNNEI. The CDR3 length is 15 residues. V dropped 4 bases and J dropped 4; count of bases not matched to a gene: 6. The CDR3 protein is CASSAETGVGNTIYF. CDR3 in DNA: TGTGCCAGCAGTGCCGAGACAGGGGTCGGAAACACCATATATTTT.

The rearrangement uses TRBV5-4 and TRBJ2-5; D uncertain. CDR3 length: 15 amino acids. Between the trimmed V and J ends, which lost 3 bases and 5 bases, there was a span of 17 bases. Germline V gene data show CDR1 as SGHNT and CDR2 as YYREEE (reference sequence). This CDR3 is CASSSVGNLRETQYF. The CDR3 nucleotides read TGTGCCAGCAGCTCGGTCGGAAACCTCAGGGAGACCCAGTACTTC. The variable domain in full, completed from reference TRBV5-4 and TRBJ2-5, reads ETGVTQSPTHLIKTRGQQVTLRCSSQSGHNTVSWYQQALGQGPQFIFQYYREEENGRGNFPPRFSGLQFPNYSSELNVNALELDDSALYLCASSSVGNLRETQYFGPGTRLLVL.

CDR3 protein: CASNPGVLRPGNTIYF. As DNA, the CDR3 is TGTGCCAGCAACCCCGGGGTCCTCAGACCTGGAAACACCATATATTTT. The genes are TRBV9 and TRBJ1-3, with D hard to call. Trimming left V 6 bases short and J 2 bases short, with 18 bases between. The CDR3 contains 16 residues. In germline, CDR1 is SGDLS, CDR2 YYNGEE.

The chain's CDR3 is CASSLGPDRGRVRETQYF. The CDR3 coding sequence is TGCGCCAGCAGCCTGGGACCCGACAGGGGAAGAGTGAGGGAGACCCAGTACTTC. J is TRBJ2-5 and V is TRBV5-1; TRBD1 aligns across 8 bases. Per germline, CDR1 SGHRS and CDR2 YFSETQ. CDR3 length: 18 amino acids. V lost 4 bases to trimming and J lost 5 bases; unmatched junction nucleotides: 19.

This chain connects TRBV18 to TRBJ2-1; D is uncertain. Germline CDR1 and CDR2: KGHSH and LQKENI. The CDR3 sequence is 15 residues long. The V and J ends lost 1 base and 2 bases respectively, with 9 bases between them. CDR3 coding DNA: TGTGCCAGCTCACCACTAGCCCGCGCCTACAATGAGCAGTTCTTC. Its translation is CASSPLARAYNEQFF.

The chain carries TRBV30 and TRBJ1-2; no firm D call. Per the germline V gene, CDR1 is GTSNPN and CDR2 is SVGIG (reference sequence). The V end lost 4 bases, the J end lost 0 bases, and 12 bases lay between the germline ends. The CDR3 totals 14 residues. The CDR3 DNA follows: TGTGCCTGGACTGTAGGTACAGCTAACTATGGCTACACCTTC. This encodes CAWTVGTANYGYTF.

The table lists this clone with a few counts. The gene calls are TRBV2 and TRBJ2-1; 11 bases fit TRBD2. Germline CDR1 and CDR2: SNHLY and FYNNEI. The CDR3 is made up of 14 amino acids. V lost 7 bases, J lost 7 bases, and 6 bases stayed unmatched. DNA of the CDR3: TGTGCCAGCACCACGGGACTAGCGGTAAATGAGCAGTTCTTC. This gives the protein CASTTGLAVNEQFF.

The genes are TRBV29-1 and TRBJ1-5; D unresolved. V was shortened by 6 bases and J by 2 bases, with 11 bases between the two germline ends. Germline values: CDR1 SQVTM, CDR2 ANQGSEA. The CDR3 loop spans 13 amino acids. CDR3 in amino acids: CSVGSRGNQPQHF. The CDR3 DNA sequence: TGCAGCGTCGGGTCGAGGGGCAATCAGCCCCAGCATTTT. The variable domain in full, completed from reference TRBV29-1 and TRBJ1-5, reads SAVISQKPSRDICQRGTSLTIQCQVDSQVTMMFWYRQQPGQSLTLIATANQGSEATYESGFVIDKFPISRPNLTFSTLTVSNMSPEDSSIYLCSVGSRGNQPQHFGDGTRLSIL.

This clone was observed a handful of times. The rearrangement joins TRBV5-1 to TRBJ2-5, with TRBD2 identical over 10 bases. The CDR3 length is 17 residues. V lost 0 bases, J lost 4 bases, and 9 bases stayed unmatched. The V gene's germline CDR1 is SGHRS and CDR2 YFSETQ. The CDR3 DNA sequence: TGCGCCAGCAGCTTGGGCCTAGCGGGAGCCCTCCGAGAGACCCAGTACTTC. It specifies CASSLGLAGALRETQYF.

The chain has TRBV2 and TRBJ1-2; no definite D call. V was cut by 4 bases and J by 8 bases, with 11 bases left in between. Germline V lookup: CDR1 SNHLY, CDR2 FYNNEI. This CDR3 spans 12 amino acids. CDR3 amino acids: CASSGDNQGYTF. The CDR3 region has the DNA TGTGCCAGCAGTGGAGACAATCAAGGCTACACCTTC.

The chain recombines TRBV4-2 with TRBJ2-4; 8 nucleotides agree with TRBD2. V shed 1 base, J shed 4 bases, and the junction held 9 bases outside the gene matches. The CDR3 covers 17 residues. CDR1 LGHNA and CDR2 YNFKEQ come from the germline V gene. Written as DNA, the CDR3 is TGTGCCAGCAGCCAAGGTCGGGAGGGGAGGGGGAAAAACATTCAGTACTTC. Amino acid sequence: CASSQGREGRGKNIQYF.

The rearrangement joins TRBV2 to TRBJ2-3, with 8 nucleotides matching TRBD2. CDR3 length equals 15 residues. Trimming at V came to 4 bases and at J to 4 bases, leaving 7 bases not matched to a gene. The germline V gene encodes CDR1 SNHLY and CDR2 FYNNEI. CDR3 loop: CASSGTSGAADTQYF. The CDR3 nucleotides read TGTGCCAGCAGTGGAACTAGCGGAGCAGCAGATACGCAGTATTTT. Full variable domain (missing parts from reference TRBV2 and TRBJ2-3): EPEVTQTPSHQVTQMGQEVILRCVPISNHLYFYWYRQILGQKVEFLVSFYNNEISEKSEIFDDQFSVERPDGSNFTLKIRSTKLEDSAMYFCASSGTSGAADTQYFGPGTRLTVL.

V gene TRBV5-4 combines with J gene TRBJ1-1, with 11 nucleotides matching TRBD1. With V trimmed by 5 bases and J by 3 bases, 15 bases remained unmatched. There are 18 residues in the CDR3. CDR1 is SGHNT, CDR2 YYREEE, per germline (reference sequence). DNA of the CDR3: TGTGCCAGCAGTTTTAAACACAGGACAGGGGGCAAGGACACTGAAGCTTTCTTT. This translates into CASSFKHRTGGKDTEAFF.

This clone was detected a few times. The chain employs TRBV6-5 and TRBJ2-2, with unresolved D. Germline values: CDR1 MNHEY, CDR2 SVGAGI. The CDR3 has 13 amino acids. The V gene lost 6 bases and the J gene lost 3 bases, with 8 bases spanning the gap. The CDR3 nucleotides are TGTGCCAGCAGCTATCAGGACACCGGGGAGCTGTTTTTT. It is translated as CASSYQDTGELFF.

A word on this clone: Other DNA sequences in the same sample also yield this CDR3. The J gene is TRBJ2-1, the V gene TRBV9; TRBD2 is a possible D gene (7 bases). CDR3 length: 15 amino acids. V lost 1 base to trimming and J lost 7 bases, with 15 bases between them. Germline V lookup: CDR1 SGDLS, CDR2 YYNGEE. The CDR3 loop reads CASSVRGADRNEQFF. The CDR3 DNA reads as TGTGCCAGCAGCGTACGGGGGGCGGATCGGAATGAGCAGTTCTTC.

This clone occurred a few times. At one boundary the junction diverges from the germline segment, which might be a read error. This sequence joins TRBV2 and TRBJ2-5, with 7 nucleotides matching TRBD1. CDR3 size: 10 residues. Germline-derived CDR1 and CDR2 are SNHLY and FYNNEI. The chain's CDR3 is CASREGQADF. In DNA, the CDR3 is TGTGCCAGCAGGGAAGGACAGGCGGACTTC. Based on the CDR3 plus reference TRBV2 and TRBJ2-5, the full variable domain is EPEVTQTPSHQVTQMGQEVILRCVPISNHLYFYWYRQILGQKVEFLVSFYNNEISEKSEIFDDQFSVERPDGSNFTLKIRSTKLEDSAMYFCASREGQADFGPGTRLLVL.

In its sample, this clone was seen a few times. This rearrangement joins TRBV29-1 to TRBJ1-2; 7 bases are a match to TRBD1. This CDR3 spans 12 amino acids. V shed 4 bases and J 3 bases; nucleotides not matched to a gene: 2. Germline lookup yields CDR1 SQVTM and CDR2 ANQGSEA. The chain's CDR3 is CSVARGDYGYTF. The CDR3 DNA follows: TGCAGCGTTGCCAGGGGGGACTATGGCTACACCTTC.

This clone showed up just a few times. The rearrangement links TRBV5-1 to TRBJ1-2; the match to TRBD1 covers 7 bases. Trimming removed 3 bases from V and 7 bases from J; junction bases left unmatched: 6. Per germline, CDR1 SGHRS and CDR2 YFSETQ. The CDR3 length is 13 residues. The CDR3 DNA reads TGCGCCAGCAGCTCCGACAGGGTCCGTGGCTACACCTTC. This translates into CASSSDRVRGYTF.

The gene calls are TRBV5-1 and TRBJ1-3; 7 bases match TRBD1. With V trimmed by 3 bases and J by 2 bases, 5 bases remained unmatched. The CDR3 loop spans 15 amino acids. Germline assignment: CDR1 SGHRS and CDR2 YFSETQ. In DNA, the CDR3 is TGCGCCAGCAGCTCCACAGGGGACGCTGGAAACACCATATATTTT. Protein sequence: CASSSTGDAGNTIYF.

The CDR3 sequence: CASSQPDGGVSGYTF. The CDR3 coding sequence is TGTGCCAGCAGCCAACCAGACGGCGGGGTCAGTGGCTACACCTTC. This chain links TRBV7-6 with TRBJ1-2; D uncertain. The CDR3 is 15 residues long. Per germline, CDR1 SGHVS and CDR2 FNYEAQ. The germline V and J ends were trimmed by 5 bases and 7 bases, with 20 bases remaining between them.

J is TRBJ1-3 and V is TRBV5-4; 11 positions match TRBD1. Unmatched junction bases numbered 2, after V lost 4 bases and J lost 2 bases. Germline V CDR1 and CDR2: SGHNT, YYREEE (reference sequence). The CDR3 has 15 residues. In nucleotides, the CDR3 is TGTGCCAGCAGCGCGGACAGGGGGCCTGGAAACACCATATATTTT. It specifies CASSADRGPGNTIYF.

The chain links TRBV19 to TRBJ2-1, with a tentative D call TRBD2 (6 bases). This CDR3 is built from 15 residues. Germline CDR1 and CDR2: LNHDA and SQIVND (reference sequence). V gave up 7 bases and J gave up 8 bases, with 21 bases separating them. The CDR3 DNA is TGTGCCAGTAAATCTACGGGGAGGACCCCGTATGAGCAGTTCTTC. It is translated as CASKSTGRTPYEQFF. Full variable domain (missing parts from reference TRBV19 and TRBJ2-1): DGGITQSPKYLFRKEGQNVTLSCEQNLNHDAMYWYRQDPGQGLRLIYYSQIVNDFQKGDIAEGYSVSREKKESFPLTVTSAQKNPTAFYLCASKSTGRTPYEQFFGPGTRLTVL.

This clone was seen more than once but under ten times. This rearrangement joins TRBV19 to TRBJ2-1, with 10 bases that match TRBD2. This CDR3 has 15 residues. Per the germline V gene, CDR1 is LNHDA and CDR2 is SQIVND (reference sequence). Trimming cost V 6 bases and J 7 bases; bases outside gene matches: 9. Here the CDR3 DNA reads TGTGCCAGTAGCAGGCTAGCGGGAGTAGGAAATGAGCAGTTCTTC. Amino acid sequence: CASSRLAGVGNEQFF.

This clone was detected only once. The V and J genes are TRBV28 and TRBJ2-5; 16 bases line up with TRBD2. Trimming cost V 3 bases and J 9 bases; bases outside gene matches: 13. Germline V CDR1 and CDR2: MDHEN, SYDVKM. CDR3 length equals 18 residues. CDR3 sequence: CASSLPGTSGGVREAQYF. CDR3 bases: TGTGCCAGCAGTTTGCCCGGGACTAGCGGGGGGGTAAGGGAGGCCCAGTACTTC. The complete variable domain, with remaining parts taken from reference TRBV28 and TRBJ2-5, reads DVKVTQSSRYLVKRTGEKVFLECVQDMDHENMFWYRQDPGLGLRLIYFSYDVKMKEKGDIPEGYSVSREKKERFSLILESASTNQTSMYLCASSLPGTSGGVREAQYFGPGTRLLVL.

This clone was seen a handful of times. This sequence joins TRBV5-1 and TRBJ1-2; TRBD1 matches at 8 bases. CDR3 size: 15 residues. V trimming: 4 bases; J trimming: 6 bases; junction bases outside the gene matches: 11. In germline, CDR1 is SGHRS, CDR2 YFSETQ. The CDR3 sequence is CASSLRTGLRDGYTF. CDR3 nucleotide sequence: TGCGCCAGCAGCCTCCGGACAGGGTTGAGGGATGGCTACACCTTC.

The CDR3 here is CASSLARTTSSYEQYF. Here the CDR3 DNA reads TGTGCCAGCAGCTTAGCCAGGACAACGAGCTCCTACGAGCAGTACTTC. The chain couples TRBV11-2 to TRBJ2-7; weak D call: TRBD1 (5 bases). Germline V gives CDR1 SGHAT, CDR2 FQNNGV. The CDR3 runs to 16 residues. V lost 1 base, J lost 0 bases, and 13 bases lay in between.